What follows are 15 T cell receptor beta chains derived from one specimen sequenced in a study of CD8 T cells in ankylosing spondylitis. TCRdb analysed the 5' RACE reads with MiXCR anew, one entry per CDR3 protein. The sample holds fewer than 200,000 distinct CDR3 sequences, around 19% seen once. Sequenced material: blood, either unsorted or a sorted T cell fraction (not recorded which). These TCRs come from a male donor with ankylosing spondylitis or in good health (not recorded which).

This clonotype was recorded at least ten times. The chain is built from TRBV20-1 and TRBJ1-1, with no clear D. The CDR3 has 14 amino acids. Between the trimmed V and J ends, which lost 0 bases and 7 bases, there was a span of 15 bases. Germline CDR1 DFQATT, CDR2 SNEGSKA (reference sequence). As DNA, the CDR3 is TGCAGTGCTAGAGATTCGCGGACGGACCGTGAAGCTTTCTTT. Amino acids: CSARDSRTDREAFF.

This clonotype has a handful of counts. The chain combines TRBV29-1 with TRBJ2-1; 8 bases fit TRBD2. The germline V gene encodes CDR1 SQVTM and CDR2 ANQGSEA. The CDR3 length is 14 residues. The trim removed 7 bases at V and 3 bases at J, leaving 8 bases unmatched. The CDR3 sequence is CSGDTSGNYNEQFF. The CDR3 coding sequence is TGCAGCGGTGATACTAGCGGTAACTACAATGAGCAGTTCTTC.

This chain links TRBV28 with TRBJ2-1; 7 nucleotides match TRBD2. The CDR3 contains 16 residues. Germline V gene sequence: CDR1 MDHEN, CDR2 SYDVKM. Losses at the gene ends were 3 bases for V and 0 bases for J; bases not matched to a gene: 5. CDR3 amino acids: CASSFGEGPSYNEQFF. CDR3 nucleotides: TGTGCCAGCAGTTTTGGGGAGGGCCCCTCCTACAATGAGCAGTTCTTC.

The V call is TRBV4-1, the J call TRBJ2-7, with D unclear. V was pared by 1 base and J by 3 bases, with 10 bases between. The germline CDR1 and CDR2 sequences are MGHRA and YSYEKL. This CDR3 spans 14 amino acids. CDR3 sequence (DNA): TGCGCCAGCAGCCAAGGGTCAGGCTTCTACGAGCAGTACTTC. This translates into CASSQGSGFYEQYF.

This clonotype has at least ten counts. The chain links TRBV30 to TRBJ1-3; the D is unclear. Germline loops: CDR1 GTSNPN, CDR2 SVGIG (reference sequence). The CDR3 spans 13 residues. Trimming removed 0 bases at V and 0 bases at J, with 3 bases between. The CDR3 reads CAWSVHSGNTIYF. In DNA, the CDR3 is TGTGCCTGGAGTGTACACTCTGGAAACACCATATATTTT.

This clonotype was seen at least ten times. The chain couples TRBV3-1 to TRBJ2-4; D not resolved. CDR1 LGHDT and CDR2 YNNKEL come from the germline V gene (reference sequence). V was cut by 0 bases and J by 1 base, with 13 bases left in between. The CDR3 runs to 17 residues. CDR3 sequence: CASSQDRPAWAKNIQYF. Written as DNA, the CDR3 is TGTGCCAGCAGCCAAGATCGCCCAGCGTGGGCCAAAAACATTCAGTACTTC.

This clonotype was seen a handful of times. The chain uses TRBV28 and TRBJ2-7; D is undetermined. Germline loops: CDR1 MDHEN, CDR2 SYDVKM. This CDR3 has 12 amino acids. Between the trimmed V and J ends, which lost 2 bases and 9 bases, there was a span of 11 bases. CDR3 sequence: CASSLEATMQYF. CDR3 sequence (DNA): TGTGCCAGCAGTTTAGAGGCAACCATGCAGTACTTC.

This clonotype has a count of ten or more. The chain links TRBV5-6 to TRBJ2-1; tentative D call: TRBD2 (6 bases). CDR1 and CDR2 (germline): SGHDT, YYEEEE. This CDR3 is 13 amino acids long. V lost 4 bases to trimming and J lost 8 bases, with 13 bases between them. The CDR3 DNA follows: TGTGCCAGCAGCCTCAATCCGGGAGATGAGCAGTTCTTC. Its protein is CASSLNPGDEQFF.

The chain links TRBV11-2 to TRBJ2-5; D ambiguous. This CDR3 is built from 13 residues. The germline CDR1 and CDR2 sequences are SGHAT and FQNNGV. V lost 5 bases, J lost 1 base, and 8 bases lay in between. CDR3 in DNA: TGTGCCAGCAGCCGACTTTCCCAAGAGACCCAGTACTTC. The encoded protein is CASSRLSQETQYF.

This clonotype was counted between two and nine times. An end of the junction does not agree with germline; a read error may underlie this. This sequence joins TRBV5-1 and TRBJ2-1; tentatively, D is TRBD1 (6 bases). Germline assignment: CDR1 SGHRS and CDR2 YFSETQ. The CDR3 loop spans 13 amino acids. The CDR3 DNA is TGCGTCAGCAGCCTACAGGGTCCAGATGAGCAGTTCTTC. Protein product: CVSSLQGPDEQFF.

J is TRBJ2-1 and V is TRBV27; 11 nucleotides agree with TRBD2. The CDR3 length is 18 residues. Trimming at V came to 6 bases and at J to 1 base, leaving 11 bases not matched to a gene. The germline gives CDR1 MNHEY, CDR2 SMNVEV (reference sequence). The CDR3 bases are TGTGCCAGCAGACTACTCGGGACTAGCGGACTTTCCTACAATGAGCAGTTCTTC. Protein product: CASRLLGTSGLSYNEQFF.

The chain links TRBV30 to TRBJ2-5; 10 bases match TRBD1. The CDR3 consists of 16 residues. J gave up 3 bases and V 1 base, and 8 bases lay outside the gene matches. Germline V CDR1 and CDR2: GTSNPN, SVGIG (reference sequence). The CDR3 DNA sequence: TGTGCCTGGAGTGCCCGTACCGGGACAGGGGAAGAGACCCAGTACTTC. Translating gives CAWSARTGTGEETQYF.

This clonotype was seen ten or more times. The rearrangement joins TRBV20-1 to TRBJ2-5; D possibly corresponds to TRBD2 (5 bases). V was clipped by 3 bases and J by 5 bases, with 16 bases between them. CDR1 is DFQATT and CDR2 is SNEGSKA in the germline V gene (reference sequence). The CDR3 loop spans 14 amino acids. The CDR3 here is CSASRVAGWETQYF. In nucleotides, the CDR3 is TGCAGTGCTAGTCGCGTTGCGGGTTGGGAGACCCAGTACTTC.

The gene calls are TRBV12-1 and TRBJ2-7; TRBD1, the table's D call, lacks a check against the DNA. TRBV12-1 is a listed pseudogene. The CDR3 is 14 residues long. CDR3 in amino acids: CASRFHRTGSEQYF. The CDR3 DNA reads as TGTGCCAGCAGGTTCCACCGGACAGGCTCCGAGCAGTACTTC.

This clonotype was seen ten or more times. The V gene is TRBV5-1, the J gene TRBJ1-4; no reliable D call. The germline V gene has CDR1 SGHRS and CDR2 YFSETQ. There are 15 residues in the CDR3. V lost 0 bases and J 0 bases, leaving 6 bases between the germline ends. The CDR3 coding sequence is TGCGCCAGCAGCTTGGACGGTGCAACTAATGAAAAACTGTTTTTT. Protein sequence: CASSLDGATNEKLFF.